Sequencing of this T cell receptor beta chain was carried out in a study of identical twins' blood T cells. TCR cDNA libraries were made from RNA using a previously described, modified protocol. Sample barcodes were added at both library ends during cDNA synthesis. Authors' data handling: Each library had roughly 2 to 3.6 million CDR3 reads and about 100,000 to nearly 550,000 clonotypes. TCRdb reanalysed the 5' RACE reads using MiXCR and keeps one entry per CDR3 protein. What appears here as the V and J calls and clone size reflects TCRdb's work, not the paper's. The table has fewer than 450,000 distinct CDR3 sequences, over 25% seen once; the top ten hold 5.5% to 6.5%. This clonotype was picked up a small number of times. Its antigen remains unidentified. The CDR3 contains 14 residues. Trimming took 3 bases from V and 6 from J; bases not matched to a gene: 1. General study results and limits: Mainly, cloneset size products determined shared clonotypes, twins included.

Material: PBMCs. The sequence derives from a woman aged 18 to 49 in good health. The chain is built from TRBV12-3 or TRBV12-4 and TRBJ1-4, with TRBD1 matching 10 bases. Here the CDR3 reads CASSFGTGDEKLFF. The CDR3 DNA reads as TGTGCCAGCAGTTTCGGGACAGGGGATGAAAAACTGTTTTTT.